These 27 T cell receptor beta chains came from one sample sequenced in a study of T cell responses to AZD1222 COVID-19 vaccine. Repertoires were generated with immunoSEQ multiplex PCR, while TCRdb's copy carries only in-frame clones and drops some. This table holds fewer than 150,000 clones, around nine tenths found once. Sequences were derived from peripheral blood, sampled on day 0 of AZD1222 vaccination. The receptors were sampled from an adult in good health.

V gene TRBV27 combines with J gene TRBJ2-7; a possible D gene is TRBD2 (6 bases). CDR1 and CDR2 from the germline V gene are MNHEY and SMNVEV (reference sequence). The CDR3 runs 14 residues. V dropped 5 bases and J dropped 8 bases, with 19 bases sitting between them. The CDR3 sequence is CASSPRPRDLKQYF. The DNA for the CDR3 is TGTGCCAGCAGTCCAAGGCCCCGGGACTTGAAGCAGTACTTC.

This rearrangement joins TRBV5-1 to TRBJ2-3; 8 bases are a match to TRBD2. Trimming at V came to 0 bases and at J to 3 bases, leaving 15 bases not matched to a gene. This CDR3 comprises 19 residues. The V gene's germline CDR1 is SGHRS and CDR2 YFSETQ. The CDR3 DNA sequence: TGCGCCAGCAGCTTGGTACGCAGCGGGGGAACCACCGGGACAGATACGCAGTATTTT. Translated, it gives CASSLVRSGGTTGTDTQYF.

CDR3 region: CASSFTQIPMNTEAFF. Here the CDR3 DNA reads TGTGCCAGCAGCTTTACCCAGATTCCAATGAACACTGAAGCTTTCTTT. This rearrangement joins TRBV7-9 to TRBJ1-1; D call uncertain. From germline, CDR1 is SEHNR and CDR2 FQNEAQ (reference sequence). The ends were cut back, 3 bases at V and 0 bases at J, with 14 bases in the middle. The CDR3 consists of 16 residues.

The chain is built from TRBV19 and TRBJ2-5; maybe TRBD2 (6 bases). V shed 4 bases and J shed 0 bases, with 12 bases lying between them. This CDR3 contains 15 residues. Germline-derived CDR1 and CDR2 are LNHDA and SQIVND (reference sequence). CDR3 DNA sequence: TGTGCCAGTAGTAATATAGGAGGGTACCAAGAGACCCAGTACTTC. As protein: CASSNIGGYQETQYF.

The genes are TRBV29-1 and TRBJ1-2, with 8 bases lining up with TRBD1. The trim removed 7 bases at V and 5 bases at J, leaving 6 bases unmatched. This CDR3 spans 12 amino acids. Germline V gene sequence: CDR1 SQVTM, CDR2 ANQGSEA. The CDR3 nucleotides are TGCAGCGCAACAGGGGGGTCGTATGGCTACACCTTC. Translating it yields CSATGGSYGYTF. Filled out from reference TRBV29-1 and TRBJ1-2, the complete variable domain reads SAVISQKPSRDICQRGTSLTIQCQVDSQVTMMFWYRQQPGQSLTLIATANQGSEATYESGFVIDKFPISRPNLTFSTLTVSNMSPEDSSIYLCSATGGSYGYTFGSGTRLTVV.

The chain employs TRBV27 and TRBJ1-5; possible D gene TRBD1, 6 bases. The CDR3 is made up of 16 amino acids. V was pared by 2 bases and J by 0 bases, with 11 bases between. The V gene's germline CDR1 is MNHEY and CDR2 SMNVEV (reference sequence). CDR3 sequence: CASSLDRPNSNQPQHF. The CDR3 coding sequence is TGTGCCAGCAGTTTAGACAGGCCAAATAGCAATCAGCCCCAGCATTTT.

V is TRBV14 and J is TRBJ1-1; TRBD1 matches 7 bases. Germline CDR1 SGHDN, CDR2 FVKESK. V was pared by 4 bases and J by 5 bases, with 4 bases of the junction left unmatched. There are 13 residues in the CDR3. DNA of the CDR3: TGTGCCAGCAGCCCGTTCAGGGGGACTGAAGCTTTCTTT. Its translation: CASSPFRGTEAFF.

This clone appeared a single time. The chain combines TRBV4-1 with TRBJ1-1; TRBD1 is a possible D gene (5 bases). In germline, CDR1 is MGHRA, CDR2 YSYEKL. The length of the CDR3 is 13 residues. V was cut by 0 bases and J by 4 bases, with 6 bases left in between. CDR3 DNA sequence: TGCGCCAGCAGCCAAGATAGGGGCACTGAAGCTTTCTTT. Protein sequence: CASSQDRGTEAFF.

The rearrangement uses TRBV6-5 and TRBJ1-4; 7 nucleotides line up with TRBD1. Trimming cost V 2 bases and J 3 bases; bases outside gene matches: 3. This CDR3 is built from 15 residues. Germline loops: CDR1 MNHEY, CDR2 SVGAGI. CDR3 nucleotides: TGTGCCAGCAGTTACACGACAGGGCCTAATGAAAAACTGTTTTTT. Amino acids: CASSYTTGPNEKLFF.

V is TRBV11-2 and J is TRBJ1-5; 7 bases match TRBD1. This CDR3 region has 14 residues. V was pared by 5 bases and J by 6 bases, with 7 bases of the junction left unmatched. The germline V gene has CDR1 SGHAT and CDR2 FQNNGV. CDR3: CASSRDREVQPQHF. The CDR3 nucleotides read TGTGCCAGCAGCAGAGACAGGGAGGTTCAGCCCCAGCATTTT.

This clone turned up a few times. The V and J genes are TRBV29-1 and TRBJ1-2; maybe TRBD1 (6 bases). CDR3 length equals 13 residues. The V end was cut by 6 bases, the J end by 3 bases, with 14 bases between. Germline-derived CDR1 and CDR2 are SQVTM and ANQGSEA. The CDR3 coding sequence is TGCAGCGTGCCCGGGAGGGGGTACTATGGCTACACCTTC. Amino acid sequence: CSVPGRGYYGYTF.

V is TRBV7-3 and J is TRBJ2-1; 10 bases line up with TRBD2. The germline CDR1 and CDR2 sequences are SGHTA and FQGTGA. The V gene end was trimmed by 2 bases and the J gene end by 0 bases; junction bases not matched to a gene: 7. CDR3 length equals 18 residues. CDR3: CASSLGRTSGSSYNEQFF. DNA for the CDR3: TGTGCCAGCAGCTTAGGGCGGACTAGCGGTTCCTCCTACAATGAGCAGTTCTTC.

This rearrangement joins TRBV30 to TRBJ1-3; possible D gene TRBD1, 6 bases. Germline CDR1 reads GTSNPN; CDR2 reads SVGIG (reference sequence). V was pared by 0 bases and J by 0 bases, with 9 bases between. This CDR3 is built from 15 residues. The CDR3 coding sequence is TGTGCCTGGAGTGTAACAGGGCGCTCTGGAAACACCATATATTTT. Residues: CAWSVTGRSGNTIYF.

The chain recombines TRBV15 with TRBJ2-1, with a possible D match to TRBD1 (5 bases). Deletions cut 1 base from V and 1 base from J, with 11 bases between. Per germline, CDR1 LNHNV and CDR2 YYDKDF (reference sequence). The CDR3 length is 16 residues. The CDR3 DNA reads as TGTGCCACCAGCAGAGGCTTAGGGGAATCCTACAATGAGCAGTTCTTC. It is translated as CATSRGLGESYNEQFF.

The gene calls are TRBV29-1 and TRBJ2-7; 7 bases fit TRBD2. The germline V gene has CDR1 SQVTM and CDR2 ANQGSEA. Trimming removed 7 bases from V and 6 bases from J; junction bases left unmatched: 24. The CDR3 is 17 residues long. CDR3 residues: CSAAGEPRTAPTPEQYF. CDR3 in DNA: TGCAGCGCTGCGGGGGAACCAAGGACGGCACCCACCCCCGAGCAGTACTTC.

In its sample, this clone was seen once. The chain is built from TRBV18 and TRBJ1-2; TRBD1 matches 7 bases. V shed 5 bases, J shed 2 bases, and the junction held 2 bases outside the gene matches. Germline CDR1 and CDR2: KGHSH and LQKENI. The CDR3 spans 13 residues. The CDR3 DNA sequence: TGTGCCAGCTCAAAGACAGGGAACTATGGCTACACCTTC. The encoded protein is CASSKTGNYGYTF.

The chain employs TRBV30 and TRBJ2-2; 7 nucleotides line up with TRBD1. Germline lookup yields CDR1 GTSNPN and CDR2 SVGIG (reference sequence). This CDR3 contains 17 residues. After removal of 2 bases from V and 1 base from J, the junction contained 10 bases not matched to a gene. The CDR3 loop reads CAWSTGVTGMNTGELFF. In nucleotides, the CDR3 is TGTGCCTGGAGTACAGGGGTGACAGGGATGAACACCGGGGAGCTGTTTTTT.

The rearrangement links TRBV7-9 to TRBJ2-1; no reliable D call. Germline V CDR1 and CDR2: SEHNR, FQNEAQ (reference sequence). The CDR3 has 13 residues. V dropped 5 bases and J dropped 9 bases, with 14 bases sitting between them. The CDR3: CASSPPPKSEQFF. The CDR3 nucleotides read TGTGCCAGCAGCCCGCCCCCCAAATCTGAGCAGTTCTTC. Complete variable domain (other parts from reference TRBV7-9 and TRBJ2-1): DTGVSQNPRHKITKRGQNVTFRCDPISEHNRLYWYRQTLGQGPEFLTYFQNEAQLEKSRLLSDRFSAERPKGSFSTLEIQRTEQGDSAMYLCASSPPPKSEQFFGPGTRLTVL.

The count of this clone is one. This chain connects TRBV28 to TRBJ2-7, with 10 nucleotides matching TRBD2. After removal of 8 bases from V and 1 base from J, the junction contained 14 bases not matched to a gene. CDR3 length equals 17 residues. The germline V gene encodes CDR1 MDHEN and CDR2 SYDVKM. The CDR3 loop reads CASQGSSGGRESYEQYF. CDR3 DNA sequence: TGTGCCAGCCAGGGGTCTAGCGGGGGTCGGGAGTCCTACGAGCAGTACTTC.

The rearrangement links TRBV14 to TRBJ2-7; D gene ambiguous. V dropped 1 base and J dropped 6 bases, with 7 bases sitting between them. Germline CDR1 SGHDN, CDR2 FVKESK. This CDR3 contains 12 residues. The chain's CDR3 is CASSQVSVEQYF. Written as DNA, the CDR3 is TGTGCCAGCAGCCAAGTTTCGGTCGAGCAGTACTTC.

The chain carries TRBV9 and TRBJ2-7; D is perhaps TRBD2 (6 bases). V was trimmed by 0 bases and J by 6 bases, leaving 13 bases between them. From germline, CDR1 is SGDLS and CDR2 YYNGEE. CDR3 size: 14 residues. The CDR3 reads CASSVAGGDTEQYF. The CDR3 DNA reads as TGTGCCAGCAGCGTAGCTGGAGGGGATACCGAGCAGTACTTC.

This clone was detected only once. In DNA, the CDR3 is TGTGCCAGCCAACGAACCGGGACAGGGGGAATGGAGCAGTACTTC. Its translation: CASQRTGTGGMEQYF. The chain joins TRBV6-5 to TRBJ2-7; TRBD1 agrees at 11 bases. V shed 8 bases and J 7 bases; nucleotides not matched to a gene: 13. Germline V gene sequence: CDR1 MNHEY, CDR2 SVGAGI. The CDR3 consists of 15 residues.

This clone was counted once. This chain connects TRBV19 to TRBJ2-7; 7 bases align to TRBD1. The CDR3 totals 13 residues. Germline CDR1 is LNHDA and CDR2 is SQIVND (reference sequence). J lost 6 bases, V lost 4 bases, and 6 bases had no gene match. CDR3 sequence (DNA): TGTGCCAGTAGTACCACCACAGGGGTCGAGCAGTACTTC. Translation: CASSTTTGVEQYF.

This chain connects TRBV7-9 to TRBJ2-5; D assignment may be TRBD1 or TRBD2 (5 bases each). CDR3 length equals 14 residues. Germline CDR1 SEHNR, CDR2 FQNEAQ (reference sequence). V lost 2 bases and J lost 4, with 11 bases in between. For the CDR3, the DNA is TGTGCCAGCAGCTTAAGAGGGGCGACAGAGACCCAGTACTTC. Translated: CASSLRGATETQYF.

The count of this clone is one. The chain uses TRBV13 and TRBJ2-1; 7 bases fit TRBD1. J lost 10 bases, V lost 4 bases, and 13 bases had no gene match. This CDR3 comprises 15 residues. Germline V gene data show CDR1 as PRHDT and CDR2 as FYEKMQ (reference sequence). The CDR3 reads CASSSRQGTATEQFF. CDR3 bases: TGTGCCAGCAGCTCCCGACAGGGAACCGCCACGGAGCAGTTCTTC.

The V and J genes are TRBV29-1 and TRBJ1-2; possibly TRBD1 for D (6 bases). Trimming shortened V by 7 bases and J by 8 bases, and 17 bases separated the two germline ends. This CDR3 is built from 12 residues. Germline V gene sequence: CDR1 SQVTM, CDR2 ANQGSEA. The CDR3, as DNA: TGCAGCGCCAAGGGGGGGGTCGAGGGCTACACCTTC. This sequence encodes CSAKGGVEGYTF.

In its sample, this clone was seen once. The chain recombines TRBV5-1 with TRBJ1-3; no firm D call. The CDR3 is made up of 13 amino acids. Germline V CDR1 and CDR2: SGHRS, YFSETQ. Trimming shortened V by 2 bases and J by 5 bases, and 8 bases separated the two germline ends. CDR3 amino acids: CASSFDNRNTIYF. Here the CDR3 DNA reads TGCGCCAGCAGCTTCGACAACCGAAACACCATATATTTT.